The 16 T cell receptor beta chains presented below share a single source sample, sequenced in a study of T cells after yellow fever vaccination. One entry per CDR3 protein results from TCRdb running MiXCR on the 5' RACE reads. The data show 400,000 to 650,000 distinct CDR3 sequences, about a fifth seen once. Sequenced here: PBMCs, sampled 21 days after the first yellow fever vaccination. All receptors come from a man aged 18 to 35 who received the YFV17D yellow fever vaccine.

The chain joins TRBV29-1 to TRBJ1-5; 7 bases are shared with TRBD1. This CDR3 is 13 amino acids long. Per germline, CDR1 SQVTM and CDR2 ANQGSEA. The V and J ends lost 6 bases and 5 bases, in that order; junction bases with no gene match: 7. CDR3 in amino acids: CSVATGNHQPQHF. DNA of the CDR3: TGCAGCGTAGCGACAGGGAACCATCAGCCCCAGCATTTT.

This chain joins TRBV7-4 and TRBJ2-1; D might be TRBD2 (5 bases). With 1 base removed from V and 1 base from J, the gap between germline ends came to 17 bases. CDR1 is SGHVT and CDR2 is SQSDAQ in the germline V gene. The CDR3 covers 18 residues. CDR3 sequence: CASSLVGIARLSYNEQFF. For the CDR3, the DNA is TGTGCCAGCAGCTTAGTCGGAATAGCGAGGTTGTCCTACAATGAGCAGTTCTTC. Full variable domain (remainder filled in from reference TRBV7-4 and TRBJ2-1): GAGVSQSPRYKVAKRGRDVALRCDSISGHVTLYWYRQTLGQGSEVLTYSQSDAQRDKSGRPSGRFSAERPERSVSTLKIQRTEQGDSAVYLCASSLVGIARLSYNEQFFGPGTRLTVL.

The CDR3 bases are TGTGCCAGTTTTACGGGGAATTCACCCCTCCACTTT. Translation gives CASFTGNSPLHF. The V gene is TRBV2, the J gene TRBJ1-6; no reliable D call. CDR3 length: 12 residues. Trimming took 9 bases from V and 7 from J, leaving 10 bases between them. From germline, CDR1 is SNHLY and CDR2 FYNNEI. Filled out from reference TRBV2 and TRBJ1-6, the complete variable domain reads EPEVTQTPSHQVTQMGQEVILRCVPISNHLYFYWYRQILGQKVEFLVSFYNNEISEKSEIFDDQFSVERPDGSNFTLKIRSTKLEDSAMYFCASFTGNSPLHFGNGTRLTVT.

This clonotype was detected a few times. The chain links TRBV30 to TRBJ2-3, with TRBD1 as a possible D gene (6 bases). Looked up from germline, CDR1 is GTSNPN and CDR2 is SVGIG (reference sequence). The CDR3 is made up of 13 amino acids. With 0 bases removed from V and 3 bases from J, the gap between germline ends came to 7 bases. CDR3 in amino acids: CAWSVTGTDTQYF. The CDR3 DNA follows: TGTGCCTGGAGTGTAACAGGGACAGATACGCAGTATTTT.

The chain has TRBV12-3 or TRBV12-4 and TRBJ1-5, with D uncertain. Trimming pared 3 bases from V and 3 bases from J, leaving 12 bases between. The CDR3 is 15 amino acids. CDR3 sequence: CASSLGPGINQPQHF. The CDR3 region has the DNA TGTGCCAGCAGTTTGGGTCCCGGCATCAATCAGCCCCAGCATTTT.

The genes are TRBV7-9 and TRBJ1-1, with D tentatively TRBD1 (5 bases). The CDR3 runs 15 residues. V was trimmed by 4 bases and J by 0 bases, leaving 12 bases between them. Per the germline V gene, CDR1 is SEHNR and CDR2 is FQNEAQ (reference sequence). The CDR3 is CASSSSGGMNTEAFF. CDR3 coding DNA: TGTGCCAGCAGCTCTAGCGGGGGAATGAACACTGAAGCTTTCTTT.

The chain couples TRBV6-5 to TRBJ2-2; no firm D call. This CDR3 is 16 amino acids long. Germline V lookup: CDR1 MNHEY, CDR2 SVGAGI. V lost 0 bases, J lost 3 bases, and 11 bases lay in between. The CDR3 DNA reads as TGTGCCAGCAGTTACTCCCTACTGGGTGACACCGGGGAGCTGTTTTTT. It is translated as CASSYSLLGDTGELFF.

This clonotype came up a few times. The CDR3 nucleotides read TGTGCCAGCAGTTTATTAGCGGGGAGAGGTCAGCCCCAGCATTTT. This codes for CASSLLAGRGQPQHF. This rearrangement joins TRBV27 to TRBJ1-5, with D unclear. The CDR3 is 15 amino acids. Between the trimmed V and J ends, which lost 1 base and 6 bases, there was a span of 13 bases. Germline V gene lookup returns CDR1 MNHEY and CDR2 SMNVEV (reference sequence).

This clonotype was counted at least ten times. The chain employs TRBV7-2 and TRBJ2-3, with D possibly matching TRBD2 (6 bases). Germline CDR1 reads SGHTA; CDR2 reads FQGNSA. The CDR3 spans 15 residues. V lost 1 base and J lost 1, with 9 bases in between. As DNA, the CDR3 is TGTGCCAGCAGCTTAGTGGGGGGACGCACAGATACGCAGTATTTT. Its protein product is CASSLVGGRTDTQYF.

This clonotype was counted only a few times. The chain uses TRBV11-2 and TRBJ1-2; a weak D match, TRBD1 (5 bases). Germline CDR1 reads SGHAT; CDR2 reads FQNNGV. The CDR3 spans 14 residues. V lost 6 bases, J lost 4 bases, and 15 bases lay in between. The CDR3 reads CASRPSDTFYGYTF. The CDR3, as DNA: TGTGCCAGCAGGCCCTCGGACACTTTCTATGGCTACACCTTC.

This clonotype has just a few counts. The chain combines TRBV5-1 with TRBJ2-1; maybe TRBD1 (5 bases). The V end was cut by 5 bases, the J end by 9 bases, with 15 bases between. Germline values: CDR1 SGHRS, CDR2 YFSETQ. The CDR3 totals 13 residues. The chain's CDR3 is CASRPPSQGEQFF. The CDR3 region has the DNA TGCGCCAGCAGGCCTCCCTCTCAGGGTGAGCAGTTCTTC.

This clonotype was seen ten or more times. J is TRBJ2-5 and V is TRBV7-8, with TRBD2 matching 11 bases. With 5 bases clipped from V and 5 bases from J, the junction kept 7 bases outside the gene matches. Germline lookup yields CDR1 SGHVS and CDR2 FQNEAQ. The CDR3 spans 15 residues. The CDR3 coding sequence is TGTGCCAGCAGCCCTGGACTAGCGGGCGGGGAGACCCAGTACTTC. Its protein product is CASSPGLAGGETQYF.

This clonotype appeared many times. The V call is TRBV5-1, the J call TRBJ1-1, with TRBD1 as a possible D gene (6 bases). The CDR3 runs to 15 residues. V gave up 1 base and J gave up 5 bases, with 15 bases separating them. The germline gives CDR1 SGHRS, CDR2 YFSETQ. In DNA, the CDR3 is TGCGCCAGCAGCTTGATTCCGGGGGCACGGACTGAAGCTTTCTTT. This translates into CASSLIPGARTEAFF.

The chain links TRBV2 to TRBJ2-7; perhaps TRBD1 as D (5 bases). V was clipped by 2 bases and J by 6 bases, with 14 bases between them. Germline loops: CDR1 SNHLY, CDR2 FYNNEI. The CDR3 has 14 residues. The CDR3 spells CASSEQGEASEQYV. CDR3 DNA sequence: TGTGCCAGCAGTGAACAGGGTGAGGCTTCCGAGCAGTACGTC.

This clonotype came up a few times. The chain combines TRBV11-2 with TRBJ2-1; 11 positions match TRBD2. This CDR3 region has 17 residues. V lost 3 bases to trimming and J lost 9 bases; unmatched junction nucleotides: 13. Germline lookup yields CDR1 SGHAT and CDR2 FQNNGV. The CDR3: CASSFRRLAGTFSEQFF. As DNA, the CDR3 is TGTGCCAGCAGCTTCCGGCGACTAGCGGGGACGTTCAGTGAGCAGTTCTTC.

The rearrangement joins TRBV20-1 to TRBJ2-4; D is ambiguous. Trimming stripped 5 bases from V and 0 bases from J, with 14 bases between. The CDR3 length is 15 residues. The germline V gene encodes CDR1 DFQATT and CDR2 SNEGSKA (reference sequence). In nucleotides, the CDR3 is TGCAGTGCTTATCCTACTACCTTAGCCAAAAACATTCAGTACTTC. Amino acids: CSAYPTTLAKNIQYF.